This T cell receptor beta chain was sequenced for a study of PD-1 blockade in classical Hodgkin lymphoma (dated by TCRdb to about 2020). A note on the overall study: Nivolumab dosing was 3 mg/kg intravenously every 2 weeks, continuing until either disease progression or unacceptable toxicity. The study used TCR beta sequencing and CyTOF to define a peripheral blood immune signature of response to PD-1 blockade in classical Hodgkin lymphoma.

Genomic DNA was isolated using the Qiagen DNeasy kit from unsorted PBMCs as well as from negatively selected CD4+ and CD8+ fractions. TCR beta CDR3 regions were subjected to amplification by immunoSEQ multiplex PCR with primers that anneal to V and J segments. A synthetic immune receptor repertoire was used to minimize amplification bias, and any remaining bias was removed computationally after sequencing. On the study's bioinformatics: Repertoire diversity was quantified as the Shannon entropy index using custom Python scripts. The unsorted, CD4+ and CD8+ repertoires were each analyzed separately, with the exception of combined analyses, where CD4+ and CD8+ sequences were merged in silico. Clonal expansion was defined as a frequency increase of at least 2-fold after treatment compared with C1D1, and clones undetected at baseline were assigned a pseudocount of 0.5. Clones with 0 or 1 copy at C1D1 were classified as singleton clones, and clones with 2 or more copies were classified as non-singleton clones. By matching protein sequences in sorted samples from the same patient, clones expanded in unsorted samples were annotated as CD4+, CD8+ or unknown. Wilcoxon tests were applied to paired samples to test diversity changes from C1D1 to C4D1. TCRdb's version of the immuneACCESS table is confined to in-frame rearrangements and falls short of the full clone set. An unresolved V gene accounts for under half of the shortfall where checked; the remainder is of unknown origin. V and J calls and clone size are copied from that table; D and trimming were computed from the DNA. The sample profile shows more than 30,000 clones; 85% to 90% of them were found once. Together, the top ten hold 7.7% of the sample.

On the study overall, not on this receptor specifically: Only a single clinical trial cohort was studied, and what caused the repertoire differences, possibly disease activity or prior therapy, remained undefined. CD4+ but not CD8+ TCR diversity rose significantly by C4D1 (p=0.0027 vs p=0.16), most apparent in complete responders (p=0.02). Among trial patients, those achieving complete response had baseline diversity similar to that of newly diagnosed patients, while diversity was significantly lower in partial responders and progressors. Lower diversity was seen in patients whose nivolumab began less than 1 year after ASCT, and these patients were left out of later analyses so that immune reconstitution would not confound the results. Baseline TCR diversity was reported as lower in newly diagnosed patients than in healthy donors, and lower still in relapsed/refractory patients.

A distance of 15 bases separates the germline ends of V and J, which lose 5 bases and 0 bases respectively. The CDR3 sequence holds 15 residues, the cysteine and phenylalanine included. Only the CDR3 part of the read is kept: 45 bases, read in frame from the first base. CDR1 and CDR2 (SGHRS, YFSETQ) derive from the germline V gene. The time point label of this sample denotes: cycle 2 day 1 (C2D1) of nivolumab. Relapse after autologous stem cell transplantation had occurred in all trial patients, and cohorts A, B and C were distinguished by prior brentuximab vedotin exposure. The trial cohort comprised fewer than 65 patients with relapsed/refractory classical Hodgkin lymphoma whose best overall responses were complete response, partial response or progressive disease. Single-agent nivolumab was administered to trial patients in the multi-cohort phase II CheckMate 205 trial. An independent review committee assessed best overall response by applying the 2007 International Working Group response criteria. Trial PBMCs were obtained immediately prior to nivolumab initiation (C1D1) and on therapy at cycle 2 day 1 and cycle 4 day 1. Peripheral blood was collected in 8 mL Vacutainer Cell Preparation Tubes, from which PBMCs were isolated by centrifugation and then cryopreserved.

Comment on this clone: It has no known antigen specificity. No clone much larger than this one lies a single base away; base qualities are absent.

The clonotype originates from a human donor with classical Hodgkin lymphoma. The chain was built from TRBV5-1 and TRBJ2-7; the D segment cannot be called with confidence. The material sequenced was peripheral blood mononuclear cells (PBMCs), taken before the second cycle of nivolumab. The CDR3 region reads CASRQRARDSYEQYF. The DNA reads TGCGCCAGCAGGCAACGCGCGAGAGACTCCTACGAGCAGTACTTC.